These 21 T cell receptor beta chains were all obtained from the same sample, sequenced in a study of blood T cells in healthy people across ages. Together with a sample-barcoded 5' primer, a J-beta primer mix was included in a second PCR lasting about 7 to 11 cycles. TCRdb reanalysed the 5' RACE reads using MiXCR and keeps one entry per CDR3 protein. This sample yields approximately 1,100,000 distinct CDR3 sequences, of which 40% to 55% are seen a single time; approximately 17% belongs to the top ten. The sample was blood. The origin of the receptors is a woman aged 55 to 70 in good health.

This CDR3 reads CASSSISGETQYF. The DNA for the CDR3 is TGTGCCAGCAGTTCCATTAGCGGGGAGACCCAGTACTTC. This chain uses TRBV6-5 with TRBJ2-7, with 7 bases that match TRBD2. The J call is uncertain, as TRBJ2-5 better fits the DNA end. The CDR3 spans 13 residues. From germline, CDR1 is MNHEY and CDR2 SVGAGI.

The chain has TRBV20-1 and TRBJ2-3; maybe TRBD1 (6 bases). The CDR3 loop spans 14 amino acids. Germline CDR1 DFQATT, CDR2 SNEGSKA (reference sequence). The germline V and J ends were trimmed by 6 bases and 2 bases, with 15 bases remaining between them. DNA of the CDR3: TGCAGTGCAAGTAGACAGGACGTCACAGATACGCAGTATTTT. Translating gives CSASRQDVTDTQYF.

The CDR3: CSARLRDRGSSSYEQYF. CDR3 sequence (DNA): TGCAGTGCTAGACTCCGGGACAGGGGTTCTAGCTCCTACGAGCAGTACTTC. This chain connects TRBV20-1 to TRBJ2-7, with 10 positions matching TRBD1. Unmatched junction bases numbered 10, after V lost 2 bases and J lost 0 bases. Per the germline V gene, CDR1 is DFQATT and CDR2 is SNEGSKA (reference sequence). This CDR3 has 17 amino acids.

The V call is TRBV29-1, the J call TRBJ1-4; a weak D match, TRBD1 (5 bases). The CDR3 runs to 11 residues. Trimming cost V 4 bases and J 7 bases, with 7 bases left between them. Germline lookup yields CDR1 SQVTM and CDR2 ANQGSEA. The CDR3, as DNA: TGCAGCGTTGGAGGGGCTGAAAAACTGTTTTTT. This encodes CSVGGAEKLFF.

The V and J genes are TRBV27 and TRBJ2-4, with TRBD1 identical over 10 bases. After removal of 3 bases from V and 13 bases from J, the junction contained 6 bases not matched to a gene. This CDR3 region has 13 residues. Per the germline V gene, CDR1 is MNHEY and CDR2 is SMNVEV (reference sequence). The CDR3 DNA reads as TGTGCCAGCAGTTTCCGGACAGGGGGGGAGCAGTACTTC. Its translation is CASSFRTGGEQYF.

The chain uses TRBV13 and TRBJ2-5, with D perhaps TRBD1 or TRBD2 (5 bases each). The J call is in doubt because the DNA end fits TRBJ2-7 better. Looked up from germline, CDR1 is PRHDT and CDR2 is FYEKMQ (reference sequence). CDR3 length: 13 residues. CDR3 protein: CASSSRDGGEQYF. The CDR3 region has the DNA TGTGCCAGCAGCTCCCGGGACGGCGGCGAGCAGTACTTC.

The rearrangement links TRBV30 to TRBJ1-2; TRBD1 matches at 11 bases. Germline trimming cut 5 bases from V and 8 bases from J; bases unmatched to any gene: 7. Per germline, CDR1 GTSNPN and CDR2 SVGIG (reference sequence). The CDR3 covers 13 residues. CDR3 DNA: TGTGCCTGGCACACCGGGACAGGGGGAGGCTACACCTTC. Protein: CAWHTGTGGGYTF.

The chain employs TRBV18 and TRBJ2-3; TRBD1 aligns across 8 bases. This CDR3 is built from 15 residues. Looked up from germline, CDR1 is KGHSH and CDR2 is LQKENI. V dropped 3 bases and J dropped 2; count of bases not matched to a gene: 4. The CDR3 sequence: CASSPGQVNTDTQYF. CDR3 in DNA: TGTGCCAGCTCACCGGGACAGGTCAACACAGATACGCAGTATTTT.

The rearrangement links TRBV7-9 to TRBJ2-7; D possibly corresponds to TRBD1 (6 bases). The germline V gene encodes CDR1 SEHNR and CDR2 FQNEAQ (reference sequence). V was shortened by 7 bases and J by 2 bases, with 12 bases between the two germline ends. CDR3 length equals 13 residues. The CDR3 is CASTQGPTYEQYF. The CDR3 DNA sequence: TGTGCCAGCACTCAGGGGCCCACCTACGAGCAGTACTTC.

In regard to this clonotype: The germline gene is not matched at one end of the junction; a read error may be the cause. The V gene is TRBV29-1, the J gene TRBJ2-1, with TRBD2 matching over 11 bases. Germline CDR1 is SQVTM and CDR2 is ANQGSEA. The CDR3 length is 14 residues. This CDR3 is CSVERLAGGNAQFF. The CDR3 DNA reads TGCAGCGTTGAACGTCTAGCGGGAGGAAATGCGCAGTTCTTC.

The chain is built from TRBV11-2 and TRBJ2-3, with D perhaps matching TRBD2 (5 bases). Per the germline V gene, CDR1 is SGHAT and CDR2 is FQNNGV. CDR3 length: 14 residues. The V end was cut by 0 bases, the J end by 6 bases, with 10 bases between. The CDR3 region has the DNA TGTGCCAGCAGCTTAGATGGATGGAGGGATACGCAGTATTTT. Translation: CASSLDGWRDTQYF.

This clonotype was observed a handful of times. This chain connects TRBV4-2 to TRBJ2-2, with TRBD2 matching over 10 bases. The J segment lost 3 bases and the V segment lost 3 bases, leaving 7 bases of the junction unmatched. CDR3 size: 17 residues. Per the germline V gene, CDR1 is LGHNA and CDR2 is YNFKEQ. The CDR3: CASSQRTSGPHTGELFF. CDR3 nucleotides: TGTGCCAGCAGCCAGAGGACTAGCGGACCCCACACCGGGGAGCTGTTTTTT.

This chain connects TRBV24-1 to TRBJ2-3; 11 positions match TRBD2. With 2 bases clipped from V and 3 bases from J, the junction kept 0 bases outside the gene matches. This CDR3 region has 15 residues. CDR1 is KGHDR, CDR2 SFDVKD, per germline. CDR3 in amino acids: CATSDWTSGTDTQYF. DNA for the CDR3: TGTGCCACCAGTGATTGGACTAGCGGGACAGATACGCAGTATTTT.

The chain joins TRBV5-1 to TRBJ2-1; 12 nucleotides line up with TRBD2. Germline lookup yields CDR1 SGHRS and CDR2 YFSETQ. The ends lost 1 base at V and 7 bases at J; junction bases unmatched: 9. The CDR3 length is 17 residues. The CDR3, as DNA: TGCGCCAGCAGCTTGACAGGACTAGCGGGAAGTAGGAATGAGCAGTTCTTC. Its protein product is CASSLTGLAGSRNEQFF.

This clonotype occurred a few times. The chain employs TRBV6-5 and TRBJ2-7; 9 nucleotides line up with TRBD2. V dropped 5 bases and J dropped 2; count of bases not matched to a gene: 7. Per the germline V gene, CDR1 is MNHEY and CDR2 is SVGAGI. The CDR3 has 15 residues. CDR3: CASSQLSGSPYEQYF. The CDR3 DNA sequence: TGTGCCAGCAGTCAACTTAGCGGGAGCCCCTACGAGCAGTACTTC.

In this sample, this clonotype turned up a few times. V is TRBV28 and J is TRBJ2-7, with TRBD1 matching 8 bases. V dropped 4 bases and J dropped 0; count of bases not matched to a gene: 5. CDR3 size: 15 residues. Germline V CDR1 and CDR2: MDHEN, SYDVKM. CDR3 residues: CASSSPTGASYEQYF. In nucleotides, the CDR3 is TGTGCCAGCAGTTCTCCGACAGGGGCCTCCTACGAGCAGTACTTC.

This clonotype was found a few times. This sequence joins TRBV20-1 and TRBJ1-5; 9 bases line up with TRBD1. The germline V gene has CDR1 DFQATT and CDR2 SNEGSKA (reference sequence). CDR3 size: 16 residues. Losses at the gene ends were 5 bases for V and 4 bases for J; bases not matched to a gene: 12. CDR3 in DNA: TGCAGTGCTCCCCCTCTCGGGACAGGGAGGAATCAGCCCCAGCATTTT. This encodes CSAPPLGTGRNQPQHF.

This clonotype occurred a few times. The CDR3 region has the DNA TGTGCCACGTCGTGGCTGGGCCGCCTTCCCGAGCAGTACTTC. Encoded protein: CATSWLGRLPEQYF. V and J are TRBV6-2 or TRBV6-3 and TRBJ2-7; D call uncertain. V gave up 10 bases and J gave up 6 bases, with 22 bases separating them. CDR3 size: 14 residues. Germline V gives CDR1 MNHEY, CDR2 SVGEGT.

Of note for this clonotype: Relative to the germline gene, one junction end is altered; a read error may explain this. V is TRBV6-5 and J is TRBJ2-3; 9 positions agree with TRBD2. This CDR3 contains 14 residues. Germline loops: CDR1 MNHEY, CDR2 SVGAGI. As DNA, the CDR3 is TGTGCCAGCAATTACGGACTAGCGACAGATACGCAGTATTTT. It yields the protein CASNYGLATDTQYF.

The chain joins TRBV20-1 to TRBJ2-7; D gene ambiguous. The CDR3 spans 19 residues. The V gene's germline CDR1 is DFQATT and CDR2 SNEGSKA (reference sequence). Trimming left V 7 bases short and J 3 bases short, with 34 bases between. As DNA, the CDR3 is TGCAGTGAATCTTGGGTGGTCGACCGCCCTAGAATTGTCGGCTACGAGCAGTACTTC. Its translation: CSESWVVDRPRIVGYEQYF.

The rearrangement joins TRBV3-1 to TRBJ2-7, with D perhaps given as TRBD1 or TRBD2 (5 bases each). The CDR3 runs 15 residues. Trimming left V 2 bases short and J 5 bases short, with 16 bases between. Germline V gene lookup returns CDR1 LGHDT and CDR2 YNNKEL (reference sequence). Here the CDR3 reads CASSQYDRGAHEQYF. In DNA form, the CDR3 reads TGTGCCAGCAGCCAATACGACAGAGGGGCCCACGAGCAGTACTTC.